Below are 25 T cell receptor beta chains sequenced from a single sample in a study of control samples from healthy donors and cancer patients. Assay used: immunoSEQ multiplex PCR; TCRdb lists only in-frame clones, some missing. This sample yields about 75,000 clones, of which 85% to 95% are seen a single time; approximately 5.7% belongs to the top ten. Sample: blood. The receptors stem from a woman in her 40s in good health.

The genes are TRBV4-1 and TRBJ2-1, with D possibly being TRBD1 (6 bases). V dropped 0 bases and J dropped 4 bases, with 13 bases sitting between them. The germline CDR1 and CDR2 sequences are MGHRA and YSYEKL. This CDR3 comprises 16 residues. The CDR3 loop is CASSQDSRQGYNEQFF. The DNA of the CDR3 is TGCGCCAGCAGCCAAGATAGTCGGCAGGGGTACAATGAGCAGTTCTTC.

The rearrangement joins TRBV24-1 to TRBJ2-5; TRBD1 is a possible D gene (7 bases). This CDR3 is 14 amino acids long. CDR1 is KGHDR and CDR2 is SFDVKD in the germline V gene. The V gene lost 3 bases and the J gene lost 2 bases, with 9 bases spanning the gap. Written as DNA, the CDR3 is TGTGCCACCAGTGATGCGGGACAGCAAGAGACCCAGTACTTC. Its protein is CATSDAGQQETQYF.

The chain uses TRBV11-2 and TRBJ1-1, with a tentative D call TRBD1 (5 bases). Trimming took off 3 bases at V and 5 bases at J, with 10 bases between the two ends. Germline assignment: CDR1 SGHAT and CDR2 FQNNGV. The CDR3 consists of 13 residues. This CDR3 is CASSFDSGTEAFF. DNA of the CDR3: TGTGCCAGCAGCTTCGACAGTGGAACTGAAGCTTTCTTT.

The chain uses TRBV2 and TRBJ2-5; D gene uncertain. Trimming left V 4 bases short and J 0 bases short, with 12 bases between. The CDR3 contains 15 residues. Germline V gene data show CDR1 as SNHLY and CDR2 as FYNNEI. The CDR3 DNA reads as TGTGCCAGCAGTGGGGGTACAGCGTACCAAGAGACCCAGTACTTC. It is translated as CASSGGTAYQETQYF.

CDR3 bases: TGTGCCAGCAGTTTCTCCGGACAGGGCCTCTATGGCTACACCTTC. Amino acid sequence: CASSFSGQGLYGYTF. The chain has TRBV27 and TRBJ1-2, with 8 bases fitting TRBD1. Unmatched junction bases numbered 7, after V lost 3 bases and J lost 4 bases. Germline CDR1 is MNHEY and CDR2 is SMNVEV (reference sequence). The CDR3 consists of 15 residues.

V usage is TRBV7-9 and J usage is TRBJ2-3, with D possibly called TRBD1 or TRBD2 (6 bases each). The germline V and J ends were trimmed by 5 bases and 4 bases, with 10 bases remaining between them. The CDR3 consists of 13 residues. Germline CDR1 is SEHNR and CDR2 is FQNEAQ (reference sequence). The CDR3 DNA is TGTGCCAGCAGCCCCCGGGGGCCAGATACGCAGTATTTT. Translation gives CASSPRGPDTQYF.

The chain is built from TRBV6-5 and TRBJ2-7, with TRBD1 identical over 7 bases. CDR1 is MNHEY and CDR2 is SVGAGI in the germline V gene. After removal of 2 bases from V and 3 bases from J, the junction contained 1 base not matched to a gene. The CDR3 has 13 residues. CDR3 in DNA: TGTGCCAGCAGTTACGACAGGGTCTACGAGCAGTACTTC. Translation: CASSYDRVYEQYF.

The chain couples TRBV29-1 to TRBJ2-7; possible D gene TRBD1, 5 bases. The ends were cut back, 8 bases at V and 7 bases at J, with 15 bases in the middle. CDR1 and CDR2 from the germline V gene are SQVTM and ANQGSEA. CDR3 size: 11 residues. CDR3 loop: CSSGQGREQYF. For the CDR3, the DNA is TGCAGCTCCGGCCAGGGAAGGGAGCAGTACTTC.

CDR3 sequence: CASSLYRDGSYGYTF. CDR3 coding DNA: TGCGCCAGCAGCTTGTACAGGGATGGAAGCTATGGCTACACCTTC. The V and J genes are TRBV5-1 and TRBJ1-2, with D possibly TRBD1 on 6 matching bases. The germline gives CDR1 SGHRS, CDR2 YFSETQ. The V end was cut by 1 base, the J end by 4 bases, with 14 bases between. There are 15 residues in the CDR3.

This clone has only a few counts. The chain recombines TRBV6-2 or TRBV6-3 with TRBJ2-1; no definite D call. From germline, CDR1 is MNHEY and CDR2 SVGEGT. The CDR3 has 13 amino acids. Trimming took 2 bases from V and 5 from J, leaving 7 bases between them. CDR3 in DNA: TGTGCCAGCAGTTACCGGCAGAACAATGAGCAGTTCTTC. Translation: CASSYRQNNEQFF.

The CDR3, as DNA: TGCGCCAGCAGCTTGCCGGAGACAGTAAAGCAGCTGTTTTTT. Amino acids: CASSLPETVKQLFF. J is TRBJ2-2 and V is TRBV5-1; a possible D gene is TRBD1 (5 bases). V lost 1 base, J lost 12 bases, and 16 bases lay in between. CDR1 and CDR2 (germline): SGHRS, YFSETQ. The CDR3 covers 14 residues.

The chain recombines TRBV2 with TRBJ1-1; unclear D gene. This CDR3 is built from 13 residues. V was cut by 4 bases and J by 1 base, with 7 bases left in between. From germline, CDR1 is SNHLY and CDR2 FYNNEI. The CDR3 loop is CASSVVWNTEAFF. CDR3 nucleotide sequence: TGTGCCAGCAGTGTCGTGTGGAACACTGAAGCTTTCTTT.

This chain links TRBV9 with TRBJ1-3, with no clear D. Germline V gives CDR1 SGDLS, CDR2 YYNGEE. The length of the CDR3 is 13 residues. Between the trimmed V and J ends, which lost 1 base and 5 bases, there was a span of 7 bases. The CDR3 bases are TGTGCCAGCAGCGTACCTAACCGAAACACCATATATTTT. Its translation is CASSVPNRNTIYF.

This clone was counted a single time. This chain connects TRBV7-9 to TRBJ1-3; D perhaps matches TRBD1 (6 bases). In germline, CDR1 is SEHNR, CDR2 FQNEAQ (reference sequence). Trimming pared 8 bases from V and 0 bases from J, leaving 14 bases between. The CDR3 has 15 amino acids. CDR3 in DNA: TGTGCCAGCCAGCGGGGGCCTTACTCTGGAAACACCATATATTTT. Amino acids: CASQRGPYSGNTIYF.

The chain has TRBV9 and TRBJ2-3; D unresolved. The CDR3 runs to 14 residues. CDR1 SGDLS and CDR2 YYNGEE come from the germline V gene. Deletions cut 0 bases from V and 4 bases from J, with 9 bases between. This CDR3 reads CASSVGGSADTQYF. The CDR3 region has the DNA TGTGCCAGCAGCGTAGGTGGGTCCGCAGATACGCAGTATTTT.

CDR3 amino acids: CASSNPRTGYNEKLFF. In nucleotides, the CDR3 is TGTGCCAGCAGCAACCCCCGGACAGGATATAATGAAAAACTGTTTTTT. This sequence joins TRBV6-6 and TRBJ1-4, with 7 nucleotides matching TRBD1. J was trimmed by 4 bases and V by 6 bases; bases with no gene match: 11. Germline CDR1 and CDR2: MNHNY and SVGAGI (reference sequence). The CDR3 spans 16 residues.

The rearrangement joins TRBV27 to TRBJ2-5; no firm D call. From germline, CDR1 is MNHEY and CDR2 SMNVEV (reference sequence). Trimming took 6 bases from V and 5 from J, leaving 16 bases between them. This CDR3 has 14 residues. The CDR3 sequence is CASSPKSPRETQYF. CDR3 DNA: TGTGCCAGCAGCCCGAAAAGCCCCCGGGAGACCCAGTACTTC.

The CDR3 region has the DNA TGTGCCAGCAGCCGGACAGGGTTGGACACTGAAGCTTTCTTT. It encodes CASSRTGLDTEAFF. The rearrangement links TRBV7-9 to TRBJ1-1, with 8 bases aligning to TRBD1. This CDR3 spans 14 amino acids. The V gene end was trimmed by 5 bases and the J gene end by 3 bases; junction bases not matched to a gene: 5. Germline CDR1 SEHNR, CDR2 FQNEAQ (reference sequence).

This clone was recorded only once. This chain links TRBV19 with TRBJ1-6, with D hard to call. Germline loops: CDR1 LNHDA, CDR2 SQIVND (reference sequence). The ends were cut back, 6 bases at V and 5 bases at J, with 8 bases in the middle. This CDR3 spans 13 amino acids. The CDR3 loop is CASSGRNNSPLHF. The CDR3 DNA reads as TGTGCCAGTAGCGGACGTAATAATTCACCCCTCCACTTT.

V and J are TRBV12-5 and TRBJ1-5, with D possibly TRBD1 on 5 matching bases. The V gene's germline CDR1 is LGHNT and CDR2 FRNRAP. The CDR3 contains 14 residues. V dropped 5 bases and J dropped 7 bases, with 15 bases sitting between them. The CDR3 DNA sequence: TGTGCTAGTGGTCCCCCCCAGGGTGGGCAGCCCCAGCATTTT. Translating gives CASGPPQGGQPQHF.

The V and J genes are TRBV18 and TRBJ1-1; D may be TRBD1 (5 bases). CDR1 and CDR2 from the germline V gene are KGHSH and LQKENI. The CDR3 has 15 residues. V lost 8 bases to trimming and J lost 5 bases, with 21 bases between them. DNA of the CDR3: TGTGCCAGCCGCCCAATCGCCGGGGGGGGGACTGAAGCTTTCTTT. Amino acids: CASRPIAGGGTEAFF.

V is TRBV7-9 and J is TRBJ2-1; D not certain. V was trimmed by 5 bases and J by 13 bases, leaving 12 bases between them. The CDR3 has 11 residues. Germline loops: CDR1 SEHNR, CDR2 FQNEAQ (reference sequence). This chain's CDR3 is CASSPGGFQFF. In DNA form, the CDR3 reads TGTGCCAGCAGCCCAGGCGGTTTCCAGTTCTTC.

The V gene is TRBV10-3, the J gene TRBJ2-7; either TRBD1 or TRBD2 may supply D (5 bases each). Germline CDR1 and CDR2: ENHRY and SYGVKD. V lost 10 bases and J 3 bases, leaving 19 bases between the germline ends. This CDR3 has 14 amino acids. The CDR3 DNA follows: TGTGCCACCCAATCGAGGGACGAAAGCTACGAGCAGTACTTC. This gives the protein CATQSRDESYEQYF.

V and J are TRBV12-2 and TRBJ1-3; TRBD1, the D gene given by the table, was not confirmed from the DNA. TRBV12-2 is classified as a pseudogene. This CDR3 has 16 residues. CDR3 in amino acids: CASRSLPDSSGNTIYF. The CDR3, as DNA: TGTGCAAGTCGCTCCCTCCCGGACAGCTCTGGAAACACCATATATTTT.

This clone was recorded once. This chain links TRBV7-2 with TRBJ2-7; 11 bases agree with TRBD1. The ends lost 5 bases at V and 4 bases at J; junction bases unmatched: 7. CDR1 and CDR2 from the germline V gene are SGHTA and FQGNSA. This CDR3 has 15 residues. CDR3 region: CASSGGQGARYEQYF. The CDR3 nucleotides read TGTGCCAGCAGCGGCGGACAGGGGGCGCGGTACGAGCAGTACTTC.